These 32 T cell receptor beta chains share one sample of origin, sequenced in a study of cytomegalovirus exposure and HLA in healthy donors. This PCR relied on a set of 60 Vbeta primers and 13 Jbeta primers. The table came from immunoSEQ multiplex PCR; TCRdb's copy has only in-frame clones and leaves some out. This table holds 95,000 to 150,000 clones, over 80% found once. Material for sequencing was PBMCs. All receptors derive from a man between 45 and 60 years old in good health and CMV-seronegative.

The chain recombines TRBV9 with TRBJ2-7; perhaps TRBD1 as D (5 bases). Trimming left V 3 bases short and J 3 bases short, with 16 bases between. Germline V CDR1 and CDR2: SGDLS, YYNGEE. This CDR3 is 15 amino acids long. The CDR3 DNA reads TGTGCCAGCAGCGCCCCTGGGGCAGGCGACTACGAGCAGTACTTC. Translation: CASSAPGAGDYEQYF.

The genes are TRBV29-1 and TRBJ2-6; D unclear. V lost 6 bases and J 0 bases, leaving 6 bases between the germline ends. Germline CDR1 is SQVTM and CDR2 is ANQGSEA. The CDR3 has 13 residues. This CDR3 is CSVSSSGANVLTF. CDR3 nucleotides: TGCAGCGTATCCAGCTCTGGGGCCAACGTCCTGACTTTC.

The rearrangement joins TRBV27 to TRBJ2-2; tentative D call: TRBD1 (6 bases). V lost 4 bases and J 3 bases, leaving 21 bases between the germline ends. Germline V gene data show CDR1 as MNHEY and CDR2 as SMNVEV (reference sequence). The CDR3 consists of 18 residues. The CDR3 sequence: CASSSSPRNAGDTGELFF. The CDR3 DNA reads as TGTGCCAGCAGTTCATCCCCCCGGAACGCAGGGGACACCGGGGAGCTGTTTTTT.

The V call is TRBV30, the J call TRBJ2-7; unclear D gene. The V gene's germline CDR1 is GTSNPN and CDR2 SVGIG (reference sequence). V was trimmed by 6 bases and J by 0 bases, leaving 9 bases between them. The length of the CDR3 is 12 residues. In DNA form, the CDR3 reads TGTGCCTGCCATACCAGCTCCTACGAGCAGTACTTC. Translating it yields CACHTSSYEQYF.

The V call is TRBV5-1, the J call TRBJ1-1, with unresolved D. CDR3 length: 14 residues. V was clipped by 0 bases and J by 7 bases, with 13 bases between them. Germline assignment: CDR1 SGHRS and CDR2 YFSETQ. CDR3 coding DNA: TGCGCCAGCAGCTTGGTAGCCCCCGCCTGTGAAGCTTTCTTT. Amino acid sequence: CASSLVAPACEAFF.

This chain uses TRBV2 with TRBJ1-5; D might be TRBD1 (6 bases). Trimming took 5 bases from V and 3 from J, leaving 8 bases between them. From germline, CDR1 is SNHLY and CDR2 FYNNEI. The CDR3 is made up of 13 amino acids. CDR3 sequence: CASSTGNNQPQHF. CDR3 bases: TGTGCCAGCAGTACAGGGAACAATCAGCCCCAGCATTTT.

The chain uses TRBV28 and TRBJ2-1, with no clear D. V gave up 6 bases and J gave up 8 bases, with 14 bases separating them. The CDR3 totals 13 residues. Germline values: CDR1 MDHEN, CDR2 SYDVKM. This chain's CDR3 is CASRRSPRDEQFF. The CDR3 coding sequence is TGTGCCAGCAGAAGGAGCCCCCGGGATGAGCAGTTCTTC.

The CDR3 nucleotides read TGTGCCAGCAGCCTGGGACAGGGATGGTCCGGGGAGCTGTTTTTT. Translating it yields CASSLGQGWSGELFF. The chain carries TRBV7-2 and TRBJ2-2; TRBD1 matches at 9 bases. CDR1 is SGHTA, CDR2 FQGNSA, per germline. The CDR3 totals 15 residues. Trimming removed 5 bases from V and 6 bases from J; junction bases left unmatched: 7.

The chain is built from TRBV10-3 and TRBJ2-3; 8 bases agree with TRBD2. CDR1 and CDR2 from the germline V gene are ENHRY and SYGVKD. The CDR3 contains 16 residues. Trimming took 0 bases from V and 2 from J; bases not matched to a gene: 4. In DNA form, the CDR3 reads TGTGCCATCAGTGAGTCGGCTAGCGGGTTCACAGATACGCAGTATTTT. Translating gives CAISESASGFTDTQYF.

The chain couples TRBV11-3 to TRBJ2-5, with 11 bases that match TRBD2. CDR1 SGHNT and CDR2 YENEEA come from the germline V gene. The trim removed 3 bases at V and 2 bases at J, leaving 5 bases unmatched. The CDR3 length is 16 residues. The CDR3 loop reads CASSLGSSGGQETQYF. DNA for the CDR3: TGTGCCAGCAGCTTGGGGTCTAGCGGGGGGCAAGAGACCCAGTACTTC.

The chain is built from TRBV5-1 and TRBJ1-2; 8 nucleotides align to TRBD1. The CDR3 spans 13 residues. Trimming cost V 4 bases and J 6 bases; bases outside gene matches: 5. Germline V lookup: CDR1 SGHRS, CDR2 YFSETQ. DNA of the CDR3: TGCGCCAGCAGCGGAGGACAGGGCAATGGCTACACCTTC. Residues: CASSGGQGNGYTF.

This chain connects TRBV30 to TRBJ1-1, with D possibly being TRBD1 (5 bases). CDR3 length: 11 amino acids. Deletions cut 5 bases from V and 4 bases from J, with 8 bases between. Germline CDR1 and CDR2: GTSNPN and SVGIG (reference sequence). The CDR3 DNA sequence: TGTGCCTGGGGCGGGGGCACTGAAGCTTTCTTT. Translated: CAWGGGTEAFF.

J is TRBJ2-4 and V is TRBV11-1; perhaps TRBD2 as D (7 bases). This CDR3 has 17 amino acids. V dropped 1 base and J dropped 6 bases, with 19 bases sitting between them. CDR1 SGHAT and CDR2 FQDESV come from the germline V gene (reference sequence). The CDR3 coding sequence is TGTGCCAGCAGCTTAGAGGACTGGGGGGCGGGAGCAAACATTCAGTACTTC. This encodes CASSLEDWGAGANIQYF. The full variable domain, in which reference TRBV11-1 and TRBJ2-4 provide the parts outside the CDR3, is EAEVAQSPRYKITEKSQAVAFWCDPISGHATLYWYRQILGQGPELLVQFQDESVVDDSQLPKDRFSAERLKGVDSTLKIQPAELGDSAMYLCASSLEDWGAGANIQYFGAGTRLSVL.

As for this clone: Additional DNA sequences in this sample encode the identical CDR3. The J gene is TRBJ2-5, the V gene TRBV4-3, with TRBD2 matching over 7 bases. CDR1 LGHNA and CDR2 YSLEER come from the germline V gene. The CDR3 loop spans 13 amino acids. V shed 1 base, J shed 5 bases, and the junction held 1 base outside the gene matches. The CDR3 spells CASSQAGGETQYF. The CDR3 DNA reads TGCGCCAGCAGCCAAGCCGGGGGGGAGACCCAGTACTTC.

The chain couples TRBV7-8 to TRBJ2-7, with TRBD1 matching over 8 bases. CDR1 is SGHVS and CDR2 is FQNEAQ in the germline V gene. V lost 1 base to trimming and J lost 7 bases; unmatched junction nucleotides: 9. The CDR3 totals 15 residues. This chain's CDR3 is CASSLDGQGAREQYF. CDR3 in DNA: TGTGCCAGCAGCTTAGATGGGCAGGGGGCGCGGGAGCAGTACTTC. The full variable domain, with the rest looked up from reference TRBV7-8 and TRBJ2-7, is GAGVSQSPRYKVAKRGQDVALRCDPISGHVSLFWYQQALGQGPEFLTYFQNEAQLDKSGLPSDRFFAERPEGSVSTLKIQRTQQEDSAVYLCASSLDGQGAREQYFGPGTRLTVT.

This clone was seen only once. V gene TRBV2 combines with J gene TRBJ2-4; TRBD2 matches 10 bases. This CDR3 is 13 amino acids long. Germline V gives CDR1 SNHLY, CDR2 FYNNEI. With 8 bases clipped from V and 13 bases from J, the junction kept 11 bases outside the gene matches. Here the CDR3 DNA reads TGTGCCAGCCTGGGGGGGAGCGGGGGGGCCCAGTACTTC. This sequence encodes CASLGGSGGAQYF.

The table lists this clone with a few counts. The chain links TRBV15 to TRBJ1-1, with a tentative D call TRBD1 (5 bases). Trimming cost V 6 bases and J 11 bases, with 19 bases left between them. CDR3 length: 13 residues. Germline CDR1 reads LNHNV; CDR2 reads YYDKDF (reference sequence). Here the CDR3 DNA reads TGTGCCACCAGTAATTTGGACACGAAGGGGGCTTTCTTT. This codes for CATSNLDTKGAFF.

The V gene is TRBV29-1, the J gene TRBJ2-3; 7 nucleotides agree with TRBD2. The J segment lost 0 bases and the V segment lost 8 bases, leaving 8 bases of the junction unmatched. CDR1 is SQVTM, CDR2 ANQGSEA, per germline. The CDR3 length is 14 residues. CDR3 DNA: TGCAGCCTGATGTGGGGGGGGAGCACAGATACGCAGTATTTT. The encoded protein is CSLMWGGSTDTQYF.

The rearrangement joins TRBV12-5 to TRBJ2-5; 8 bases match TRBD2. Germline V gene lookup returns CDR1 LGHNT and CDR2 FRNRAP. J gave up 1 base and V 8 bases, and 9 bases lay outside the gene matches. The CDR3 contains 15 residues. The CDR3 reads CASKASGGRQETQYF. The CDR3 nucleotides read TGTGCTAGTAAGGCGTCGGGAGGGCGCCAAGAGACCCAGTACTTC.

This chain uses TRBV29-1 with TRBJ2-3, with D maybe TRBD2 (5 bases). Trimming removed 5 bases at V and 6 bases at J, with 21 bases between. Germline V gives CDR1 SQVTM, CDR2 ANQGSEA. CDR3 length equals 15 residues. The CDR3 DNA reads TGCAGCGTTCGGAGGAAACCGTTTGATTCGGATACGCAGTATTTT. It is translated as CSVRRKPFDSDTQYF.

The chain is built from TRBV10-3 and TRBJ2-7, with 8 bases matching TRBD1. The CDR3 contains 14 residues. Per the germline V gene, CDR1 is ENHRY and CDR2 is SYGVKD. With V trimmed by 5 bases and J by 5 bases, 8 bases remained unmatched. The CDR3 sequence: CAISSGQDTDEQYF. The CDR3 bases are TGTGCCATCAGTTCGGGACAGGATACCGACGAGCAGTACTTC.

This clone was recorded a few times. This sequence joins TRBV19 and TRBJ1-1; 7 positions agree with TRBD1. V gave up 3 bases and J gave up 8 bases; unmatched junction bases: 3. Germline CDR1 reads LNHDA; CDR2 reads SQIVND (reference sequence). The CDR3 sequence is 12 residues long. The CDR3 DNA is TGTGCCAGTAGTATTTGGGACAGCGAAGCTTTCTTT. This encodes CASSIWDSEAFF.

The chain recombines TRBV6-6 with TRBJ2-4; 8 nucleotides match TRBD1. Germline loops: CDR1 MNHNY, CDR2 SVGAGI (reference sequence). Trimming took 4 bases from V and 0 from J; bases not matched to a gene: 5. The CDR3 has 16 residues. CDR3 amino acids: CASSLTGGLAKNIQYF. In DNA, the CDR3 is TGTGCCAGCAGTTTAACAGGGGGTCTAGCCAAAAACATTCAGTACTTC.

This chain links TRBV27 with TRBJ1-2; D gene ambiguous. The CDR3 runs to 11 residues. Germline assignment: CDR1 MNHEY and CDR2 SMNVEV (reference sequence). Trimming removed 8 bases from V and 7 bases from J, with 11 bases in between. In DNA, the CDR3 is TGTGCCAGCGGTGGAGGACGTGGCTACACCTTC. This codes for CASGGGRGYTF.

J is TRBJ1-2 and V is TRBV6-6, with TRBD1 matching over 7 bases. The CDR3 totals 15 residues. Trimming took 6 bases from V and 2 from J; bases not matched to a gene: 9. The germline gives CDR1 MNHNY, CDR2 SVGAGI (reference sequence). DNA for the CDR3: TGTGCCAGCAGGAGCTACAGGGGAGCGAACTATGGCTACACCTTC. Its protein is CASRSYRGANYGYTF.

This chain uses TRBV7-2 with TRBJ1-5; 7 bases fit TRBD1. The CDR3 is made up of 16 amino acids. V was pared by 3 bases and J by 2 bases, with 7 bases of the junction left unmatched. From germline, CDR1 is SGHTA and CDR2 FQGNSA. CDR3: CASSFGDRSGNQPQHF. The CDR3 nucleotides read TGTGCCAGCAGCTTTGGGGACAGATCCGGCAATCAGCCCCAGCATTTT.

This clone came up a few times. This chain uses TRBV19 with TRBJ1-5, with 7 bases fitting TRBD1. With V trimmed by 11 bases and J by 7 bases, 17 bases remained unmatched. Germline assignment: CDR1 LNHDA and CDR2 SQIVND (reference sequence). This CDR3 spans 15 amino acids. CDR3 DNA sequence: TGTGCCTCGAAAGGCTCGCAGGGGGTGGGACAGCCCCAGCATTTT. This sequence encodes CASKGSQGVGQPQHF.

The gene calls are TRBV10-3 and TRBJ1-4; D not resolved. The V and J ends lost 10 bases and 6 bases respectively, with 15 bases between them. The CDR3 sequence is 13 residues long. Germline V CDR1 and CDR2: ENHRY, SYGVKD. This chain's CDR3 is CATQTSTDEKLFF. The CDR3 DNA follows: TGTGCCACCCAGACATCTACGGATGAAAAACTGTTTTTT.

This chain uses TRBV7-8 with TRBJ2-2; 11 nucleotides match TRBD2. CDR1 and CDR2 from the germline V gene are SGHVS and FQNEAQ. V was pared by 6 bases and J by 2 bases, with 5 bases of the junction left unmatched. The CDR3 is made up of 16 amino acids. CDR3 residues: CASRRLAGTNTGELFF. CDR3 bases: TGTGCCAGCAGGAGACTAGCGGGGACTAACACCGGGGAGCTGTTTTTT.

The table lists this clone with a few counts. This chain links TRBV9 with TRBJ1-5; D possibly corresponds to TRBD1 (5 bases). The CDR3 spans 15 residues. Germline loops: CDR1 SGDLS, CDR2 YYNGEE. Trimming left V 4 bases short and J 2 bases short, with 13 bases between. In DNA form, the CDR3 reads TGTGCCAGCAGCCCGGGGGGGACGGGCAATCAGCCCCAGCATTTT. Its protein is CASSPGGTGNQPQHF.

A few counts support this clone. Mismatch with germline at one junction end may stem from a read error. The chain couples TRBV20-1 to TRBJ1-1, with TRBD1 as a possible D gene (6 bases). Germline CDR1 DFQATT, CDR2 SNEGSKA (reference sequence). CDR3 length: 9 residues. CDR3 nucleotides: TGCAGTGGGTTCGGGACACCGATCTTT. Translating it yields CSGFGTPIF.

DNA for the CDR3: TGTGCCAGCGGCCTGGAGGGCGGGGAGCTGTTTTTT. This codes for CASGLEGGELFF. The chain combines TRBV28 with TRBJ2-2; a possible D gene is TRBD2 (6 bases). Germline CDR1 reads MDHEN; CDR2 reads SYDVKM. The CDR3 is 12 amino acids. V lost 8 bases and J lost 7, with 11 bases in between.